The 24 T cell receptor beta chains below were found in one sample sequenced in a study of shared clonotypes between healthy human individuals. The data were produced by immunoSEQ multiplex PCR, yet TCRdb's version contains in-frame clones alone and is incomplete. The sample contains about 960,000 clones, 76% of which appear only once. Sequenced material: memory CD4+ T cells sorted from blood. Documented subset: CD45RA-negative fraction. All receptors come from a man aged 18-30 years in good health.

The genes are TRBV10-3 and TRBJ1-2, with D unclear. Germline CDR1 reads ENHRY; CDR2 reads SYGVKD. V lost 3 bases, J lost 2 bases, and 10 bases lay in between. This CDR3 spans 14 amino acids. The CDR3 is CAISENSPNYGYTF. DNA of the CDR3: TGTGCCATCAGTGAAAACAGTCCAAACTATGGCTACACCTTC.

V usage is TRBV6-5 and J usage is TRBJ2-7; 11 nucleotides agree with TRBD2. This CDR3 spans 14 amino acids. Germline V CDR1 and CDR2: MNHEY, SVGAGI. Trimming removed 6 bases from V and 6 bases from J; junction bases left unmatched: 7. CDR3 region: CASRGLAGGGEQYF. The CDR3 nucleotides are TGTGCCAGCAGGGGCCTAGCGGGAGGAGGCGAGCAGTACTTC.

Details on this clone: The same CDR3 arises from other DNA sequences in this sample as well. V is TRBV5-1 and J is TRBJ1-6; 8 bases are shared with TRBD1. Germline CDR1 SGHRS, CDR2 YFSETQ. V lost 3 bases, J lost 7 bases, and 3 bases stayed unmatched. This CDR3 comprises 14 residues. The CDR3 is CASSSGQGNSPLHF. The CDR3 DNA follows: TGCGCCAGCAGCTCTGGACAGGGAAATTCACCCCTCCACTTT.

This clone was observed a few times. The gene calls are TRBV19 and TRBJ2-2, with D perhaps TRBD1 or TRBD2 (5 bases each). The V end lost 2 bases, the J end lost 0 bases, and 10 bases lay between the germline ends. Germline assignment: CDR1 LNHDA and CDR2 SQIVND (reference sequence). CDR3 length: 16 amino acids. The CDR3, as DNA: TGTGCCAGTAGTATAAGGGGACCGTCGAACACCGGGGAGCTGTTTTTT. Its translation: CASSIRGPSNTGELFF.

The chain joins TRBV11-2 to TRBJ2-7; D remains ambiguous. CDR3 length: 15 residues. V gave up 5 bases and J gave up 1 base, with 15 bases separating them. CDR1 SGHAT and CDR2 FQNNGV come from the germline V gene. This CDR3 is CASSPNRMGSYEQYF. The CDR3 coding sequence is TGTGCCAGCAGCCCAAACCGGATGGGATCCTACGAGCAGTACTTC.

V gene TRBV5-1 combines with J gene TRBJ2-2; D might be TRBD1 (5 bases). This CDR3 has 17 residues. V lost 0 bases and J 7 bases, leaving 19 bases between the germline ends. Germline V CDR1 and CDR2: SGHRS, YFSETQ. CDR3 region: CASSLAGLAGSGGELFF. The CDR3 bases are TGCGCCAGCAGCTTGGCCGGATTGGCAGGGTCGGGCGGGGAGCTGTTTTTT.

The chain combines TRBV29-1 with TRBJ2-1; 13 bases match TRBD2. Trimming removed 5 bases from V and 7 bases from J; junction bases left unmatched: 14. There are 17 residues in the CDR3. Looked up from germline, CDR1 is SQVTM and CDR2 is ANQGSEA. CDR3 loop: CSVTKHITSGGANEQFF. CDR3 in DNA: TGCAGCGTTACGAAGCATATAACTAGCGGGGGGGCGAATGAGCAGTTCTTC.

This clone was seen a few times. The chain carries TRBV10-1 and TRBJ1-2; a weak D match, TRBD1 (5 bases). CDR1 and CDR2 (germline): WNHNN, SYGVQD (reference sequence). With 6 bases removed from V and 2 bases from J, the gap between germline ends came to 7 bases. The CDR3 has 12 residues. The CDR3 loop reads CASSNRNYGYTF. CDR3 DNA: TGCGCCAGCAGCAACAGGAACTATGGCTACACCTTC.

Concerning this clone itself: The identical CDR3 is also encoded by other nucleotide sequences in the sample. J is TRBJ1-2 and V is TRBV10-3; 11 nucleotides line up with TRBD1. V lost 0 bases and J lost 6; bases outside the gene matches: 3. In germline, CDR1 is ENHRY, CDR2 SYGVKD. The CDR3 has 15 residues. The CDR3 DNA reads as TGTGCCATCAGTGAGTCGGGACAGGGGGAGGATGGCTACACCTTC. It encodes CAISESGQGEDGYTF.

On this clone itself: Other DNA variants within this sample encode the same CDR3. The V gene is TRBV2, the J gene TRBJ1-5; D gene uncertain. The CDR3 contains 13 residues. Germline lookup yields CDR1 SNHLY and CDR2 FYNNEI. With 4 bases removed from V and 1 base from J, the gap between germline ends came to 5 bases. The CDR3 sequence is CASSVESNQPQHF. The CDR3 DNA reads TGTGCCAGCAGTGTTGAGAGCAATCAGCCCCAGCATTTT.

V is TRBV10-3 and J is TRBJ1-4; D gene ambiguous. Trimming took 4 bases from V and 7 from J, leaving 16 bases between them. CDR1 is ENHRY and CDR2 is SYGVKD in the germline V gene. The CDR3 loop spans 15 amino acids. This CDR3 is CAISADDQAGEKLFF. CDR3 in DNA: TGTGCCATCAGTGCCGACGACCAAGCGGGTGAAAAACTGTTTTTT.

The chain combines TRBV5-1 with TRBJ1-5; 8 bases are a match to TRBD1. The trim removed 2 bases at V and 4 bases at J, leaving 5 bases unmatched. CDR1 and CDR2 from the germline V gene are SGHRS and YFSETQ. CDR3 length equals 15 residues. CDR3 loop: CASSFGQGENQPQHF. For the CDR3, the DNA is TGCGCCAGCAGCTTCGGACAGGGAGAAAATCAGCCCCAGCATTTT.

V and J are TRBV6-1 and TRBJ1-2; D is unresolved. This CDR3 contains 14 residues. Germline V gene lookup returns CDR1 MNHNS and CDR2 SASEGT. Trimming cost V 1 base and J 4 bases, with 10 bases left between them. The CDR3 DNA follows: TGTGCCAGCAGTGAAGGGGGAGGGCGCTATGGCTACACCTTC. This gives the protein CASSEGGGRYGYTF.

There are a few counts of this clone. J is TRBJ2-3 and V is TRBV6-1; tentatively, D is TRBD1 (6 bases). Trimming took off 4 bases at V and 0 bases at J, with 14 bases between the two ends. CDR3 length: 16 amino acids. Germline-derived CDR1 and CDR2 are MNHNS and SASEGT. The CDR3 DNA is TGTGCCAGCAGTGTTACAGGGACCTTCAGCACAGATACGCAGTATTTT. As protein: CASSVTGTFSTDTQYF.

This clone was seen only once. V usage is TRBV4-1 and J usage is TRBJ2-7; the D is unclear. This CDR3 is 11 amino acids long. Trimming cost V 2 bases and J 3 bases, with 2 bases left between them. Germline-derived CDR1 and CDR2 are MGHRA and YSYEKL. The CDR3 sequence is CASSQNYEQYF. CDR3 DNA: TGCGCCAGCAGCCAAAACTACGAGCAGTACTTC.

The chain combines TRBV5-1 with TRBJ2-7, with 8 bases aligning to TRBD2. The junction had 3 bases not matched to a gene; V was cut back by 7 bases and J by 0 bases. Looked up from germline, CDR1 is SGHRS and CDR2 is YFSETQ. This CDR3 comprises 13 residues. The CDR3 nucleotides read TGCGCCAGCGGAGCGGGGGACTCCTACGAGCAGTACTTC. It yields the protein CASGAGDSYEQYF.

The rearrangement joins TRBV5-1 to TRBJ1-2; D remains unclear. From germline, CDR1 is SGHRS and CDR2 YFSETQ. Trimming took 4 bases from V and 9 from J, leaving 19 bases between them. There are 14 residues in the CDR3. The CDR3 spells CASSVDSGKESYTF. In nucleotides, the CDR3 is TGCGCCAGCAGCGTCGATTCCGGGAAGGAAAGCTACACCTTC.

This clone was detected only once. The rearrangement uses TRBV14 and TRBJ1-4; TRBD1 matches 9 bases. Germline V gene sequence: CDR1 SGHDN, CDR2 FVKESK. V trimming: 4 bases; J trimming: 13 bases; junction bases outside the gene matches: 7. This CDR3 has 13 residues. The CDR3 region has the DNA TGTGCCAGCAGCCGATACAGGGGGCAGGGACTGTTTTTT. Translated, it gives CASSRYRGQGLFF.

About this clone: Relative to the germline gene, one junction end is altered; a read error may explain this. CDR3 region: CAISESTPGRLHF. CDR3 DNA: TGTGCCATCAGTGAGTCGACTCCGGGCCGCCTGCACTTC. The chain has TRBV10-3 and TRBJ2-7; D is uncertain. CDR1 is ENHRY, CDR2 SYGVKD, per germline. This CDR3 region has 13 residues.

This clone came up many times. The J gene is TRBJ2-1, the V gene TRBV5-1, with 9 bases identical to TRBD2. CDR1 and CDR2 (germline): SGHRS, YFSETQ. With 4 bases clipped from V and 4 bases from J, the junction kept 9 bases outside the gene matches. This CDR3 has 16 amino acids. The CDR3: CASSALPAGGYNEQFF. As DNA, the CDR3 is TGCGCCAGCAGCGCACTTCCGGCGGGAGGGTACAATGAGCAGTTCTTC.

The chain combines TRBV30 with TRBJ1-4; possible D gene TRBD1, 5 bases. Germline CDR1 reads GTSNPN; CDR2 reads SVGIG (reference sequence). The CDR3 contains 13 residues. V lost 4 bases, J lost 6 bases, and 12 bases lay in between. The CDR3 DNA is TGTGCCTGGAATTTCGGGGGACATGAAAAACTGTTTTTT. This translates into CAWNFGGHEKLFF.

The chain's CDR3 is CASRPEQLNTEAFF. Here the CDR3 DNA reads TGTGCCAGTAGACCCGAGCAGCTGAACACTGAAGCTTTCTTT. The V gene is TRBV19, the J gene TRBJ1-1; D is undetermined. Trimming stripped 6 bases from V and 0 bases from J, with 11 bases between. CDR1 is LNHDA and CDR2 is SQIVND in the germline V gene (reference sequence). The CDR3 is 14 amino acids.

The chain carries TRBV29-1 and TRBJ1-5; 7 nucleotides agree with TRBD1. J lost 2 bases, V lost 6 bases, and 7 bases had no gene match. The CDR3 is 14 amino acids. Germline loops: CDR1 SQVTM, CDR2 ANQGSEA. CDR3 sequence: CSVTGAVGNQPQHF. The CDR3 coding sequence is TGCAGCGTAACAGGGGCAGTGGGCAATCAGCCCCAGCATTTT.

The chain links TRBV7-8 to TRBJ1-2; weak D call: TRBD1 (5 bases). The CDR3 extends over 14 amino acids. V lost 5 bases and J lost 3, with 13 bases in between. Germline values: CDR1 SGHVS, CDR2 FQNEAQ. The CDR3 sequence: CASSPQDSYYGYTF. DNA for the CDR3: TGTGCCAGCAGCCCTCAAGACAGTTACTATGGCTACACCTTC.